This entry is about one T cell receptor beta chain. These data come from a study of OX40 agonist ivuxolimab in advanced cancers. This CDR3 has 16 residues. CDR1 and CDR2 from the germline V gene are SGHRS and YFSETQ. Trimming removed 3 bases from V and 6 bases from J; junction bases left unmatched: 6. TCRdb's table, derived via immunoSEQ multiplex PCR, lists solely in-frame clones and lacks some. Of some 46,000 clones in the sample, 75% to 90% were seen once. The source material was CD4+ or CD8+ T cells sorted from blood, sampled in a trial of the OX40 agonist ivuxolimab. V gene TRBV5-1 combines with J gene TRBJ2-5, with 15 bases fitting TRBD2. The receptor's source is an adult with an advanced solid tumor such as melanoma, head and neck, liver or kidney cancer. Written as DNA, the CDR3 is TGCGCCAGCAGCTGGACTAGCGGGGGGGCCGGGAAGACCCAGTACTTC. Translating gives CASSWTSGGAGKTQYF.